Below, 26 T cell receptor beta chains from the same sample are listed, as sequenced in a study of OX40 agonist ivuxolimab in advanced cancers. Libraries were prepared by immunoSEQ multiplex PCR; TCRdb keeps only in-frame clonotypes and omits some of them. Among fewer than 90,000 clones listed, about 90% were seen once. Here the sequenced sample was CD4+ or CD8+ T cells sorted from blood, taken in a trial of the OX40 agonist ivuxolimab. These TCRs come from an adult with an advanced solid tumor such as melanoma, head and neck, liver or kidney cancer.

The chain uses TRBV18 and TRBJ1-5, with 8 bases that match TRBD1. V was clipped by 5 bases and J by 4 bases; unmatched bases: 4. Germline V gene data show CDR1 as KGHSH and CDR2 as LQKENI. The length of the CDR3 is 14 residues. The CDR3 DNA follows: TGTGCCAGCTCATTGGACAGGGTTAATCAGCCCCAGCATTTT. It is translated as CASSLDRVNQPQHF.

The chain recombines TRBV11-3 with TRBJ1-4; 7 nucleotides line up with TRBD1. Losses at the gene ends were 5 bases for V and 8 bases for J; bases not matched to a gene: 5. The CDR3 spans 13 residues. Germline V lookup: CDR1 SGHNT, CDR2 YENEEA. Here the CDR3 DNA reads TGTGCCAGCAGCCCAGGGGGTAGAGAAAAACTGTTTTTT. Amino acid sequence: CASSPGGREKLFF.

The CDR3 reads CASLRDRGSRYGYTF. The CDR3 DNA is TGTGCCAGCCTTCGTGACAGGGGGAGCCGATATGGCTACACCTTC. The chain employs TRBV6-1 and TRBJ1-2, with 9 bases that match TRBD1. V lost 8 bases, J lost 5 bases, and 12 bases stayed unmatched. Germline V CDR1 and CDR2: MNHNS, SASEGT. The CDR3 spans 15 residues.

As DNA, the CDR3 is TGTGCCTGGAGGGTTGGTCCCTCTGGGGCCAACGTCCTGACTTTC. Its protein product is CAWRVGPSGANVLTF. The gene calls are TRBV30 and TRBJ2-6; D is unclear. The length of the CDR3 is 15 residues. Germline CDR1 reads GTSNPN; CDR2 reads SVGIG (reference sequence). Trimming removed 3 bases from V and 0 bases from J, with 9 bases in between.

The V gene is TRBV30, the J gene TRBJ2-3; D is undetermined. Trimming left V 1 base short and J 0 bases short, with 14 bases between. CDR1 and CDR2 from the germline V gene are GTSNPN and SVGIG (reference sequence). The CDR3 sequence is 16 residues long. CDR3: CAWSAAKGGSTDTQYF. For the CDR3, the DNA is TGTGCCTGGAGTGCGGCAAAGGGCGGCAGCACAGATACGCAGTATTTT. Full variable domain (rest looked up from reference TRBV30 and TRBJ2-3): SQTIHQWPATLVQPVGSPLSLECTVEGTSNPNLYWYRQAAGRGLQLLFYSVGIGQISSEVPQNLSASRPQDRQFILSSKKLLLSDSGFYLCAWSAAKGGSTDTQYFGPGTRLTVL.

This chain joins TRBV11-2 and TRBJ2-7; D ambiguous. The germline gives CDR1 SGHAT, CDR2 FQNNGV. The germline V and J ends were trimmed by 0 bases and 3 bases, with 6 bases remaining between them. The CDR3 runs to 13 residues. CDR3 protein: CASSLDPSYEQYF. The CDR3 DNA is TGTGCCAGCAGCTTAGATCCCAGCTACGAGCAGTACTTC.

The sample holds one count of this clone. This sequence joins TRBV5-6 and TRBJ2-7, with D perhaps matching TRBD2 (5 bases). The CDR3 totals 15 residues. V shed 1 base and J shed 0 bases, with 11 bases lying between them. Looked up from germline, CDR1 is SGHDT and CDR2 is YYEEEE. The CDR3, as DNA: TGTGCCAGCAGCTTGACCGGAGGCCTCTCCTACGAGCAGTACTTC. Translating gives CASSLTGGLSYEQYF. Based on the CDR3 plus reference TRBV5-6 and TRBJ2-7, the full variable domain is DAGVTQSPTHLIKTRGQQVTLRCSPKSGHDTVSWYQQALGQGPQFIFQYYEEEERQRGNFPDRFSGHQFPNYSSELNVNALLLGDSALYLCASSLTGGLSYEQYFGPGTRLTVT.

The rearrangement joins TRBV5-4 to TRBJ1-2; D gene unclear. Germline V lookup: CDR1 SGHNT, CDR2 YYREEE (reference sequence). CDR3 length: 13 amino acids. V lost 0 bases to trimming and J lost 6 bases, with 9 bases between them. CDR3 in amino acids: CASSLGSDDGYTF. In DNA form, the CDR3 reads TGTGCCAGCAGCTTGGGCTCTGACGATGGCTACACCTTC.

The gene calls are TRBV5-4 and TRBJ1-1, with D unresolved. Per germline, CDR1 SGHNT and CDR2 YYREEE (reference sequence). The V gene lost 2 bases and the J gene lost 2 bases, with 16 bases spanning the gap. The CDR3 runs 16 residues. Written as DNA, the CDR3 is TGTGCCAGCAGCTTTTTGAGGGTGGGAAAAAACACTGAAGCTTTCTTT. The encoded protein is CASSFLRVGKNTEAFF.

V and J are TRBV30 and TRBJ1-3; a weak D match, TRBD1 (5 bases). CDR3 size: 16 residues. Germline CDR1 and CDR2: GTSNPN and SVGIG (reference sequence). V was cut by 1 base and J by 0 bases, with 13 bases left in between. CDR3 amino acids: CAWSETGTYSGNTIYF. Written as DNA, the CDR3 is TGTGCCTGGAGTGAAACCGGGACGTACTCTGGAAACACCATATATTTT.

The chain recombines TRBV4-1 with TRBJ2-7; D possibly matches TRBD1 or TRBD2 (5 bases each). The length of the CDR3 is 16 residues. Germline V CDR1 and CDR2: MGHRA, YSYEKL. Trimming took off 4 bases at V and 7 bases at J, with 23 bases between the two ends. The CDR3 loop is CASSPQWGLGLGEQYF. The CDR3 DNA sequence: TGCGCCAGCAGCCCCCAGTGGGGGTTGGGTTTGGGGGAGCAGTACTTC.

CDR3 in DNA: TGTGCCAGCAGTACGAGCGGGATGGGGTTCTACGAGCAGTACTTC. It codes for CASSTSGMGFYEQYF. V and J are TRBV6-5 and TRBJ2-7; 7 nucleotides align to TRBD2. This CDR3 contains 15 residues. The germline V gene has CDR1 MNHEY and CDR2 SVGAGI. The V segment lost 5 bases and the J segment 3 bases; nucleotides outside the gene matches: 10.

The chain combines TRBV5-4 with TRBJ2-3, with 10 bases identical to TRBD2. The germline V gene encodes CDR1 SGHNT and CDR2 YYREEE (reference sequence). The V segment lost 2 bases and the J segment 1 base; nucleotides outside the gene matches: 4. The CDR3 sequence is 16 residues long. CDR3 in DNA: TGTGCCAGCAGCTTCTCGCTAGCGGGGGGCACAGATACGCAGTATTTT. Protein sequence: CASSFSLAGGTDTQYF.

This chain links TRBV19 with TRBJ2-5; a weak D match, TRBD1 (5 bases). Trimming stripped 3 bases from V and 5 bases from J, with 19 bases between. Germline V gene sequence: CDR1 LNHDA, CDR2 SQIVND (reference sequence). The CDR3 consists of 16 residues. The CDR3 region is CASSIRKGSNGETQYF. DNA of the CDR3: TGTGCCAGTAGTATTCGTAAGGGGTCCAACGGGGAGACCCAGTACTTC.

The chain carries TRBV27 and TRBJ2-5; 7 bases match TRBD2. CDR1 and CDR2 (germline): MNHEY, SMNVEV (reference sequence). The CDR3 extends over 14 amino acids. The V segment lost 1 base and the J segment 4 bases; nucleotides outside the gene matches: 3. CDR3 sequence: CASSLLGGRETQYF. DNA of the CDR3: TGTGCCAGCAGTTTATTGGGAGGGCGAGAGACCCAGTACTTC.

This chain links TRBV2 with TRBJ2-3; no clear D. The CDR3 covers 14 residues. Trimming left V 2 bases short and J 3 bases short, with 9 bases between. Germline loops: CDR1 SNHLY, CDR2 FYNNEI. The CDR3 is CASSERRVTDTQYF. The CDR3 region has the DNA TGTGCCAGCAGTGAAAGACGGGTGACAGATACGCAGTATTTT.

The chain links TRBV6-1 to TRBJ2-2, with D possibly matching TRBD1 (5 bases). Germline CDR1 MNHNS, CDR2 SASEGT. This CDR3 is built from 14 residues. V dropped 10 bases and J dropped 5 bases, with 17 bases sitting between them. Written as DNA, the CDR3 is TGTGCCACAATCTGGGGCGCCGGGACCGGGGAGCTGTTTTTT. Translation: CATIWGAGTGELFF.

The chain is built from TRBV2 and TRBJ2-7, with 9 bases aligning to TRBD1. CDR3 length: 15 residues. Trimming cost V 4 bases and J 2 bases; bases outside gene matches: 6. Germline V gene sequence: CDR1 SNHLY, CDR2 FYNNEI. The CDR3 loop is CASSGGQGKTYEQYF. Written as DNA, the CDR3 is TGTGCCAGCAGTGGTGGACAGGGGAAGACCTACGAGCAGTACTTC.

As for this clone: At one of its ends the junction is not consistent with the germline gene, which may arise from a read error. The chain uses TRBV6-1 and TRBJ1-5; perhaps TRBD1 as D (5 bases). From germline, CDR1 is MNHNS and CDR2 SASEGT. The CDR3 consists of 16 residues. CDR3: CASSEGYGGAYQPQHF. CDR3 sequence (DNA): TGTGCCAGCAGCGAAGGATACGGGGGAGCGTATCAGCCCCAGCATTTT.

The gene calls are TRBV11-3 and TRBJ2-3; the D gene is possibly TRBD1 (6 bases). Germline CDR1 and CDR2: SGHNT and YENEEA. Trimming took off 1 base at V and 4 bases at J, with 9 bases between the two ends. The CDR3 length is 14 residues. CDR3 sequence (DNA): TGTGCCAGCAGCTTAGGTAACAGGGCAGATACGCAGTATTTT. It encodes CASSLGNRADTQYF.

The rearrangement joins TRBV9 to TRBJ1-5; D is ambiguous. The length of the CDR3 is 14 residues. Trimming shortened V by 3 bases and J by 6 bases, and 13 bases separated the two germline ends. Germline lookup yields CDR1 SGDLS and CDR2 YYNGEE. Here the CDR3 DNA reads TGTGCCAGCAGCGAAGGGTTTTATGGTCAGCCCCAGCATTTT. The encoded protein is CASSEGFYGQPQHF.

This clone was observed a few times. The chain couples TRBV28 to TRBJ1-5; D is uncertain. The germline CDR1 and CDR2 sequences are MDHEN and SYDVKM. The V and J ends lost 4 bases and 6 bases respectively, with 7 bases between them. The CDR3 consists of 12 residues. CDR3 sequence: CASSSQSQPQHF. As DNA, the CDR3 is TGTGCCAGCAGTTCCCAATCTCAGCCCCAGCATTTT. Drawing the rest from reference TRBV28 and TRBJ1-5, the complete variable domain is DVKVTQSSRYLVKRTGEKVFLECVQDMDHENMFWYRQDPGLGLRLIYFSYDVKMKEKGDIPEGYSVSREKKERFSLILESASTNQTSMYLCASSSQSQPQHFGDGTRLSIL.

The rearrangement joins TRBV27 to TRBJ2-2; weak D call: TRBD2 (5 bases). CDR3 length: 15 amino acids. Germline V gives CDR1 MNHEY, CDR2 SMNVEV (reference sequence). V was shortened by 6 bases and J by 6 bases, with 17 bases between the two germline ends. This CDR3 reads CASSARLSWAGELFF. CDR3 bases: TGTGCCAGCAGCGCTAGACTAAGCTGGGCCGGGGAGCTGTTTTTT.

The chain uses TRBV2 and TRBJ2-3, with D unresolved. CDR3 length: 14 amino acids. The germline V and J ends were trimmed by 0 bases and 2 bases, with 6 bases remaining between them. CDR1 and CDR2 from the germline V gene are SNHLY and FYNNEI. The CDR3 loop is CASSEAWFTDTQYF. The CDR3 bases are TGTGCCAGCAGTGAAGCGTGGTTCACAGATACGCAGTATTTT. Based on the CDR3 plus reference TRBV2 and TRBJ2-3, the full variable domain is EPEVTQTPSHQVTQMGQEVILRCVPISNHLYFYWYRQILGQKVEFLVSFYNNEISEKSEIFDDQFSVERPDGSNFTLKIRSTKLEDSAMYFCASSEAWFTDTQYFGPGTRLTVL.

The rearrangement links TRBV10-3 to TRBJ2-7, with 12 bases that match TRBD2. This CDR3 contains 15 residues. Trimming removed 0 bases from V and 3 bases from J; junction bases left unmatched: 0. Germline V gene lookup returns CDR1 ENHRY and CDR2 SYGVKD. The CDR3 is CAISESTSGGYEQYF. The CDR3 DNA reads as TGTGCCATCAGTGAGTCGACTAGCGGGGGCTACGAGCAGTACTTC.

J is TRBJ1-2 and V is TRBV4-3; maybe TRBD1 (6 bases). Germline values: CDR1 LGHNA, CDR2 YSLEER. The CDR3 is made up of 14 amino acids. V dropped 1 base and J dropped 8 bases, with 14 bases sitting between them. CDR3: CASSQGGQTRGYTF. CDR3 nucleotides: TGCGCCAGCAGCCAAGGGGGACAAACGAGAGGCTACACCTTC.